These 27 T cell receptor beta chains were sequenced from one sample in a study of T cells after yellow fever vaccination. TCRdb re-analysed the 5' RACE reads in MiXCR, keeping a single row per CDR3 protein. Of over 130,000 distinct CDR3 sequences listed, over 7% are singletons. The sequencing here drew on CD4+ T cells sorted from PBMCs, taken 5 days after the yellow fever booster vaccination. The receptors originated from a man under 40 who received the YFV17D yellow fever vaccine.

This clonotype has a handful of counts. V is TRBV11-2 and J is TRBJ2-6; the D gene is possibly TRBD1 (6 bases). This CDR3 has 18 residues. Germline loops: CDR1 SGHAT, CDR2 FQNNGV. Between the trimmed V and J ends, which lost 5 bases and 2 bases, there was a span of 19 bases. The DNA of the CDR3 is TGTGCCAGCAGCGGATCGTCCGGGACACTACCTGGGGCCAACGTCCTGACTTTC. It yields the protein CASSGSSGTLPGANVLTF.

This clonotype was observed at least ten times. The chain employs TRBV7-9 and TRBJ2-1, with TRBD1 matching 9 bases. V shed 6 bases and J 4 bases; nucleotides not matched to a gene: 7. The CDR3 is 15 residues long. The germline gives CDR1 SEHNR, CDR2 FQNEAQ (reference sequence). CDR3 protein: CASRKQGAQYNEQFF. The CDR3 coding sequence is TGTGCCAGCAGAAAACAGGGGGCGCAATACAATGAGCAGTTCTTC.

In this sample, this clonotype turned up many times. The chain is built from TRBV4-2 and TRBJ2-3; the D is unclear. CDR3 length equals 16 residues. Germline V gene lookup returns CDR1 LGHNA and CDR2 YNFKEQ. Trimming stripped 0 bases from V and 1 base from J, with 11 bases between. The CDR3 here is CASSQEVPTRTDTQYF. CDR3 DNA: TGTGCCAGCAGCCAAGAAGTCCCTACCCGCACAGATACGCAGTATTTT.

There are many counts of this clonotype. V and J are TRBV7-9 and TRBJ2-3; a possible D gene is TRBD1 (6 bases). Germline V gene data show CDR1 as SEHNR and CDR2 as FQNEAQ (reference sequence). Deletions cut 1 base from V and 3 bases from J, with 11 bases between. CDR3 length: 15 residues. The CDR3 region is CASSLGTVETDTQYF. CDR3 bases: TGTGCCAGCAGCTTAGGGACAGTGGAAACAGATACGCAGTATTTT.

The CDR3 nucleotides are TGCACCAGCAGCCTCCCGCCCGAAGGGAGAGATACGCAGTATTTT. Translation gives CTSSLPPEGRDTQYF. The V and J genes are TRBV1 and TRBJ2-3; the table's TRBD2 call for D was not verified on the DNA. TRBV1 corresponds to a pseudogene. CDR3 length equals 15 residues.

This clonotype was counted a few times. J is TRBJ1-1 and V is TRBV5-4; 9 nucleotides line up with TRBD1. CDR1 is SGHNT and CDR2 is YYREEE in the germline V gene (reference sequence). This CDR3 comprises 15 residues. With 3 bases clipped from V and 8 bases from J, the junction kept 11 bases outside the gene matches. The CDR3 DNA follows: TGTGCCAGCAGCTCAAAGACAGGGGGGAGCGAGGAAGCTTTCTTT. This sequence encodes CASSSKTGGSEEAFF.

Regarding this clonotype: A read error may be the cause here, since a much bigger clone is one base away. This sequence joins TRBV20-1 and TRBJ2-1, with 14 bases that match TRBD2. Germline values: CDR1 DFQATT, CDR2 SNEGSKA (reference sequence). The CDR3 spans 16 residues. CDR3 in amino acids: CSASSAGTSGSNAQFF. The CDR3 DNA sequence: TGCAGTGCTAGCTCCGCCGGGACTAGCGGGAGCAATGCGCAGTTCTTC.

In its sample, this clonotype was seen many times. The V gene is TRBV7-2, the J gene TRBJ2-1; 12 bases line up with TRBD2. The junction had 5 bases not matched to a gene; V was cut back by 6 bases and J by 5 bases. This CDR3 contains 15 residues. CDR1 is SGHTA and CDR2 is FQGNSA in the germline V gene. The CDR3 DNA is TGTGCCAGCAGGCTAGCGGGGGGGTACCACAATGAGCAGTTCTTC. Amino acids: CASRLAGGYHNEQFF.

In this sample, this clonotype turned up many times. This chain connects TRBV7-2 to TRBJ2-2; D is unresolved. The V end lost 1 base, the J end lost 8 bases, and 8 bases lay between the germline ends. The CDR3 contains 13 residues. Per germline, CDR1 SGHTA and CDR2 FQGNSA. The CDR3 spells CASSLGGMGELFF. The CDR3 DNA reads as TGTGCCAGCAGCTTAGGTGGAATGGGGGAGCTGTTTTTT.

This clonotype was seen many times. CDR3: CASSYYGEQFF. The CDR3 DNA follows: TGCGCCAGCAGCTACTATGGAGAGCAGTTCTTC. The gene calls are TRBV5-1 and TRBJ2-1, with D hard to call. CDR3 length: 11 amino acids. The V and J ends lost 3 bases and 10 bases respectively, with 8 bases between them. Looked up from germline, CDR1 is SGHRS and CDR2 is YFSETQ.

A remark on this clonotype: This may come from a read error, since a much larger clone is one base off. The V gene is TRBV3-1, the J gene TRBJ2-7; 11 bases line up with TRBD2. The CDR3 runs 14 residues. The germline CDR1 and CDR2 sequences are LGHDT and YNNKEL (reference sequence). The CDR3 region has the DNA TGTGCCAGCTGCCAGACTAGCGGGACCTACGAGCAGTACTTC. The encoded protein is CASCQTSGTYEQYF.

This clonotype has just a few counts. This sequence joins TRBV14 and TRBJ2-7, with 7 bases fitting TRBD2. Germline V gene data show CDR1 as SGHDN and CDR2 as FVKESK. Trimming took 5 bases from V and 1 from J; bases not matched to a gene: 14. The CDR3 is 17 residues long. The CDR3 loop reads CASSSKRGRGGSYEQYF. The CDR3 DNA reads as TGTGCCAGCAGCTCAAAGAGAGGACGGGGAGGGTCCTACGAGCAGTACTTC.

At least ten counts were recorded for this clonotype. The chain is built from TRBV5-1 and TRBJ2-7, with a weak D call TRBD2 (6 bases). Trimming shortened V by 4 bases and J by 1 base, and 12 bases separated the two germline ends. The CDR3 covers 14 residues. CDR1 SGHRS and CDR2 YFSETQ come from the germline V gene. Written as DNA, the CDR3 is TGCGCCAGCAGCCCCGGGACTGGTTCCTACGAGCAGTACTTC. Amino acids: CASSPGTGSYEQYF. The full variable domain, with the rest looked up from reference TRBV5-1 and TRBJ2-7, is KAGVTQTPRYLIKTRGQQVTLSCSPISGHRSVSWYQQTPGQGLQFLFEYFSETQRNKGNFPGRFSGRQFSNSRSEMNVSTLELGDSALYLCASSPGTGSYEQYFGPGTRLTVT.

This clonotype was counted many times. The gene calls are TRBV7-8 and TRBJ2-3; no firm D call. The CDR3 runs 16 residues. CDR1 is SGHVS, CDR2 FQNEAQ, per germline. The V end was cut by 5 bases, the J end by 2 bases, with 17 bases between. The CDR3 region is CASSPKMGSSTDTQYF. The CDR3, as DNA: TGTGCCAGCAGCCCAAAGATGGGCTCCTCCACAGATACGCAGTATTTT.

This clonotype was seen repeatedly, ten times or more. This rearrangement joins TRBV7-2 to TRBJ2-1; 12 nucleotides align to TRBD2. Germline V gene lookup returns CDR1 SGHTA and CDR2 FQGNSA. The CDR3 contains 15 residues. Trimming took 2 bases from V and 6 from J; bases not matched to a gene: 2. In DNA, the CDR3 is TGTGCCAGCAGCTTACTGACTAGCGGGAGCAATGAGCAGTTCTTC. Its translation is CASSLLTSGSNEQFF.

This clonotype showed up many times. This chain links TRBV12-3 or TRBV12-4 with TRBJ1-5; maybe TRBD1 (6 bases). The CDR3 is made up of 13 amino acids. V was pared by 6 bases and J by 4 bases, with 10 bases between. The CDR3 DNA reads as TGTGCCAGCAGCGTTACAGGGAATCAGCCCCAGCATTTT. It encodes CASSVTGNQPQHF.

This clonotype came up a few times. The chain carries TRBV28 and TRBJ2-7; D remains unclear. Germline V lookup: CDR1 MDHEN, CDR2 SYDVKM. The CDR3 has 11 amino acids. The V and J ends lost 7 bases and 4 bases respectively, with 8 bases between them. As DNA, the CDR3 is TGTGCCAGCACCTTGGGGTACGAGCAGTACTTC. It is translated as CASTLGYEQYF.

This clonotype was observed many times. The chain recombines TRBV29-1 with TRBJ1-2; D is ambiguous. This CDR3 contains 11 residues. V shed 7 bases and J shed 5 bases, with 11 bases lying between them. CDR1 SQVTM and CDR2 ANQGSEA come from the germline V gene. This CDR3 is CSALEAYGYTF. The DNA of the CDR3 is TGCAGCGCTCTTGAGGCTTATGGCTACACCTTC.

This clonotype was counted many times. The gene calls are TRBV3-1 and TRBJ2-2; D call uncertain. CDR1 is LGHDT and CDR2 is YNNKEL in the germline V gene (reference sequence). There are 12 residues in the CDR3. V dropped 3 bases and J dropped 6 bases, with 5 bases sitting between them. The CDR3 DNA reads TGTGCCAGCAGCCACGGATCCGGGGAGCTGTTTTTT. Its translation: CASSHGSGELFF.

This clonotype has at least ten counts. The rearrangement links TRBV20-1 to TRBJ2-5, with D tentatively TRBD1 (5 bases). The V gene's germline CDR1 is DFQATT and CDR2 SNEGSKA (reference sequence). This CDR3 is 13 amino acids long. V was trimmed by 4 bases and J by 2 bases, leaving 11 bases between them. The CDR3 region is CSAKTTVQETQYF. The CDR3 DNA is TGCAGTGCTAAAACGACAGTACAAGAGACCCAGTACTTC.

This chain joins TRBV19 and TRBJ2-1; D tentatively fits TRBD1 or TRBD2 (6 bases each). Germline CDR1 LNHDA, CDR2 SQIVND (reference sequence). Trimming cost V 6 bases and J 12 bases, with 18 bases left between them. The CDR3 has 13 amino acids. The CDR3 region has the DNA TGTGCCAGTAGAGGGGGGCCTGGTTTCGGGCAGTTCTTC. This sequence encodes CASRGGPGFGQFF.

In its sample, this clonotype was seen many times. The chain links TRBV20-1 to TRBJ2-5; tentatively, D is TRBD2 (5 bases). The length of the CDR3 is 13 residues. The ends were cut back, 5 bases at V and 2 bases at J, with 12 bases in the middle. CDR1 and CDR2 from the germline V gene are DFQATT and SNEGSKA (reference sequence). Here the CDR3 DNA reads TGCAGTGCTTCAGCGGTTGGGCAAGAGACCCAGTACTTC. It specifies CSASAVGQETQYF.

There are many counts of this clonotype. The rearrangement joins TRBV6-8 to TRBJ1-1; 8 nucleotides line up with TRBD1. The CDR3 sequence is 14 residues long. The J segment lost 8 bases and the V segment lost 10 bases, leaving 15 bases of the junction unmatched. The germline V gene encodes CDR1 MNHGY and CDR2 SAAAGT. The CDR3 bases are TGTGCCAATCTTAGGGGAGACAGGGGCGGAGAAGCTTTCTTT. Protein product: CANLRGDRGGEAFF.

This clonotype has a count of ten or more. The V gene is TRBV28, the J gene TRBJ1-2; no clear D. The ends were cut back, 3 bases at V and 7 bases at J, with 6 bases in the middle. The CDR3 is 11 residues long. Germline CDR1 MDHEN, CDR2 SYDVKM. CDR3 in DNA: TGTGCCAGCAGTTTTCCCCTTGGCTACACCTTC. Its translation is CASSFPLGYTF.

This clonotype has only a few counts. The chain combines TRBV30 with TRBJ2-1; D unresolved. V lost 4 bases and J lost 5, with 15 bases in between. Germline V CDR1 and CDR2: GTSNPN, SVGIG (reference sequence). The CDR3 is made up of 14 amino acids. CDR3 sequence reads: CAWNWPPLHNEQFF. The CDR3 DNA reads TGTGCCTGGAACTGGCCCCCGCTGCACAATGAGCAGTTCTTC.

To note about this clonotype: This may arise from a read error, as a much more abundant clone is one base away. This CDR3 is missing its conserved last phenylalanine or tryptophan, likely due to a read error. The rearrangement joins TRBV6-2 or TRBV6-3 to TRBJ1-2; a weak D match, TRBD1 (5 bases). Trimming pared 7 bases from V and 7 bases from J, leaving 16 bases between. The CDR3 contains 13 residues. CDR1 is MNHEY, CDR2 SVGEGT, per germline. The CDR3 loop is CASKSEGVGGYTY. The CDR3 DNA sequence: TGTGCCAGCAAATCCGAAGGGGTCGGTGGCTACACCTAC.

The chain carries TRBV20-1 and TRBJ1-4; perhaps TRBD1 as D (5 bases). Deletions cut 6 bases from V and 8 bases from J, with 19 bases between. Germline-derived CDR1 and CDR2 are DFQATT and SNEGSKA (reference sequence). This CDR3 has 14 residues. The CDR3: CSATVRGLVEKLFF. The CDR3 bases are TGCAGTGCCACTGTACGGGGGTTGGTAGAAAAACTGTTTTTT.